Listed below are T cell receptor beta chains from one sample, sequenced in a study of blood T cell repertoires in COVID-19. Some clones are missing from TCRdb's copy, which holds only in-frame ones; the method was immunoSEQ multiplex PCR. The sample includes 100,000 to 150,000 clones, about four fifths of them seen just once. Sequences were obtained from peripheral blood. The receptors come from a man between 35 and 55 years old with active or convalescent COVID-19. CDR3s include the opening cysteine and the closing phenylalanine or tryptophan. Fields, in order: CDR3 DNA, CDR3 protein, clone size, J gene, V gene, D gene. The D gene is left open where the match is weak. Clone size, where shown, is once, few, many, or a class for clones that have expanded.

TGTGCCAGCTCACCGAGGGGGCAAGATGGAAACACCATATATTTT | CASSPRGQDGNTIYF | . | TRBJ1-3 | TRBV18 | TRBD1
TGTGCCACCAGTGAATCGGGACTAGATAGCGAGTTCTTC | CATSESGLDSEFF | . | TRBJ2-1 | TRBV24-1 | TRBD2
TGCGCCAGCAGCTCGGGGGACAGATATGAAGCTTTCTTT | CASSSGDRYEAFF | . | TRBJ1-1 | TRBV5-1 | TRBD1
TGTGCCATCAGGACAGGGGGCTCCTACAATGAGCAGTTCTTC | CAIRTGGSYNEQFF | . | TRBJ2-1 | TRBV10-3 | TRBD1
TGTGCCAGCAGGGGGACAGGGGGCCTGAACACTGAAGCTTTCTTT | CASRGTGGLNTEAFF | . | TRBJ1-1 | TRBV28 | TRBD1
TGCAGCGTCGGGACAGGAGGACAATTTTCACCCCTCCACTTT | CSVGTGGQFSPLHF | . | TRBJ1-6 | TRBV29-1 | TRBD1
TGTGCCAGCAGTTTATTGGGACAGGGGTCCTACGAGCAGTACTTC | CASSLLGQGSYEQYF | . | TRBJ2-7 | TRBV27 | TRBD1
TGTGCCAGCAGCTTGGGCCCGGTATACACTGAAGCTTTCTTT | CASSLGPVYTEAFF | . | TRBJ1-1 | TRBV5-6 | .
TGCGCCAGCAGCCTGGCGGGACTCCAAAAGGAAAAACTGTTTTTT | CASSLAGLQKEKLFF | . | TRBJ1-4 | TRBV5-1 | .
TGTGCCAGCAGTTACTCGAGTGTGGTTGCTGAAGCTTTCTTT | CASSYSSVVAEAFF | . | TRBJ1-1 | TRBV6-5 | .
TGTAACGGCGGGGGGGACTATGGCTACACCTTC | CNGGGDYGYTF | . | TRBJ1-2 | TRBV19 | .
TGTGCCAGCAGTTACTCGAGACAGGGGAGCGCCTACGAGCAGTACTTC | CASSYSRQGSAYEQYF | . | TRBJ2-7 | TRBV6-6 | TRBD1
TGTGCCAGCAGCTACCGGGACACGAACACTGAAGCTTTCTTT | CASSYRDTNTEAFF | . | TRBJ1-1 | TRBV6-5 | .
TGCACCAGCAGTACGGTTTATATAATAAACAGGGTTTTAGTGCTTCGAGAGACCCAGTACTTC | CTSSTVYIINRVLVLRETQYF | . | TRBJ2-5 | TRBV1 | .
TGTGCCAGCAGTTTCGGTCAGACAGACTACAATGAGCAGTTCTTC | CASSFGQTDYNEQFF | . | TRBJ2-1 | TRBV27 | .
TGTGCCAGTAGTTACAGACAGCTCTCTGGAAACACCATATATTTT | CASSYRQLSGNTIYF | . | TRBJ1-3 | TRBV19 | .
TGTGCCAGCAGTCTTCTGACAGGGGAGAAGGGTGGCTACACCTTC | CASSLLTGEKGGYTF | few | TRBJ1-2 | TRBV28 | TRBD1
TGTGCCAGCAGTAGGACAGGGGCAAATGGCTACACCTTC | CASSRTGANGYTF | few | TRBJ1-2 | TRBV6-5 | TRBD1
TGTGCCAGCAGCTCCCGCTTCGGGGGATGGGAGAACACCGGGGAGCTGTTTTTT | CASSSRFGGWENTGELFF | few | TRBJ2-2 | TRBV7-9 | .
TGCGCCAGCAGCTTAGAAGGGGGATTTGGCTACACCTTC | CASSLEGGFGYTF | . | TRBJ1-2 | TRBV5-1 | .
TGTGCCAGCAGCTTAGATCAGGGTGCTAACTATGGCTACACCTTC | CASSLDQGANYGYTF | . | TRBJ1-2 | TRBV11-3 | .
TGTGCCTGGGGACGGACAGGGGAATATAATTCACCCCTCCACTTT | CAWGRTGEYNSPLHF | . | TRBJ1-6 | TRBV30 | TRBD1
TGTGCCACCAGTGATATGGACAGAGCCTATGGCTACACCTTC | CATSDMDRAYGYTF | few | TRBJ1-2 | TRBV24-1 | .
TGTGCCAGCAGCATAAGAATTCCAGGGGGAGCTGAAGCTTTCTTT | CASSIRIPGGAEAFF | once | TRBJ1-1 | TRBV11-2 | TRBD1
TGTGCCAGCAGCCGCCCGGGAGGGGCCTACACTGAAGCTTTCTTT | CASSRPGGAYTEAFF | . | TRBJ1-1 | TRBV11-2 | .
TGTGCCTGGACCATAGCGGGGGGACCCTACAATGAGCAGTTCTTC | CAWTIAGGPYNEQFF | . | TRBJ2-1 | TRBV30 | TRBD2
TGTGCCACCAGTGACCACGGGGGATCGAATTCACCCCTCCACTTT | CATSDHGGSNSPLHF | . | TRBJ1-6 | TRBV24-1 | .
TGTGCCAGCAGTGTCGACAGGGTGAACACTGAAGCTTTCTTT | CASSVDRVNTEAFF | once | TRBJ1-1 | TRBV27 | TRBD1
TGTGCCAGCAGTCCACAGGGGGCCTGGGGCGAGCAGTACTTC | CASSPQGAWGEQYF | . | TRBJ2-7 | TRBV27 | TRBD1
TGTGCCAGCAGGCGGAATTCACCCCTCCACTTT | CASRRNSPLHF | once | TRBJ1-6 | TRBV6-5 | .
TGTGCCAGTAGTGACCAGGGGGTGAGCAATCAGCCCCAGCATTTT | CASSDQGVSNQPQHF | . | TRBJ1-5 | TRBV19 | TRBD1
TGTGCCAGCAGCCGTTCAGTAGATACGCAGTATTTT | CASSRSVDTQYF | few | TRBJ2-3 | TRBV9 | .
TGTGCCAGCAGCCCCGGGCAGGGGCGTAATCAGCCCCAGCATTTT | CASSPGQGRNQPQHF | . | TRBJ1-5 | TRBV9 | .
TGTGCCAGCAGCCCCCCGGCAGACACCTATGGCTACACCTTC | CASSPPADTYGYTF | few | TRBJ1-2 | TRBV2 | .
TGTGCCAGCAGATTGGGACAGATGAACACTGAAGCTTTCTTT | CASRLGQMNTEAFF | . | TRBJ1-1 | TRBV11-2 | TRBD1
TGCGCCAGCAGCTTCGGAGGGGATAGCAATCAGCCCCAGCATTTT | CASSFGGDSNQPQHF | . | TRBJ1-5 | TRBV5-1 | .
TGTGCCAGCAGTTTGGGCTCAGGCCCACCCCCCTACGAGCAGTACTTC | CASSLGSGPPPYEQYF | . | TRBJ2-7 | TRBV28 | .
TGTGCCTGTGACGCGGCTAACTATGGCTACACCTTC | CACDAANYGYTF | few | TRBJ1-2 | TRBV30 | .
TGTGCCAGCAGCCAAGGGCAGATGAACACTGAAGCTTTCTTT | CASSQGQMNTEAFF | . | TRBJ1-1 | TRBV4-2 | .
TGCGCCAGCAACAGTCGCCAGGGGAACACTGAAGCTTTCTTT | CASNSRQGNTEAFF | . | TRBJ1-1 | TRBV5-1 | .
TGTGCCAGCAGCCAAGGGACAGGTGATGGCTACACCTTC | CASSQGTGDGYTF | . | TRBJ1-2 | TRBV3-1/TRBV3-2 | TRBD1
TGTGCCAGCAGTTTATACAGGGAAGGGTTGTGGACAGATACGCAGTATTTT | CASSLYREGLWTDTQYF | . | TRBJ2-3 | TRBV28 | .
TGTGCCAGTAGCCCGAGCCTGTGGGTACGGAGGGACCCTCCCGTGGCCAAAAACATTCAGTACTTC | CASSPSLWVRRDPPVAKNIQYF | . | TRBJ2-4 | TRBV19 | .
TGTGCCAGCAGCTTCCGGACCCCGAGGGATGAGCAGTTCTTC | CASSFRTPRDEQFF | few | TRBJ2-1 | TRBV11-2 | .
TGTGCCAGTATAAAGGACCAGGGTAATCAGCCCCAGCATTTT | CASIKDQGNQPQHF | few | TRBJ1-5 | TRBV19 | .
TGTGCCAGCAGCTTTTCCGGGGGCAATGAGCAGTTCTTC | CASSFSGGNEQFF | . | TRBJ2-1 | TRBV7-3 | .
TGTGCCAGCAGCTCGGTGACAGGACCGGGTGAAAAACTGTTTTTT | CASSSVTGPGEKLFF | . | TRBJ1-4 | TRBV7-6 | .
TGCAGCGTCGGACAGGCGGGAAATCAGCCCCAGCATTTT | CSVGQAGNQPQHF | . | TRBJ1-5 | TRBV29-1 | TRBD1